This is a list of T cell receptor beta chains from one sample in a study of T-cell reconstitution after alpha-beta-depleted transplantation in children. TCRdb itself ran the PCR reads through MiXCR, one entry per CDR3 protein. The table lists approximately 250,000 distinct CDR3 sequences, 25% of them singletons, with 2% to 3% in the top ten. The sample here was PBMCs, taken before TCRalphabeta/CD19-depleted stem cell transplant. These receptors were obtained from a girl aged 2-15 years with Fanconi anemia, due to receive a stem cell transplant. Each CDR3 is given with its conserved first and last residue. Fields, in order: J gene, D gene, V gene, clone size, CDR3 protein, CDR3 DNA. D genes are given only for firm matches. The size field is filled for only some rows; it gives once, few, many or a size class.

>TRBJ2-7|.|TRBV6-5|.
CASKEEPYEQYF
TGTGCCAGCAAGGAGGAACCCTACGAGCAGTACTTC
>TRBJ1-2|.|TRBV28|.
CASSLLWGGPGYTF
TGTGCCAGCAGTTTATTGTGGGGGGGGCCCGGCTACACCTTC
>TRBJ2-2|.|TRBV29-1|many
CSAGGLPLGGELFF
TGCAGCGCCGGAGGACTCCCCCTAGGCGGGGAGCTGTTTTTT
>TRBJ2-7|TRBD2|TRBV30|.
CAWSVQREGEQYF
TGTGCCTGGAGTGTACAGCGGGAGGGCGAGCAGTACTTC
>TRBJ1-1|.|TRBV29-1|many
CSVGTWRYTEAFF
TGCAGCGTTGGGACATGGAGGTACACTGAAGCTTTCTTT
>TRBJ2-1|TRBD1|TRBV12-3/TRBV12-4|many
CASGGDRGLFDEQFF
TGTGCCAGCGGGGGGGACAGGGGGCTGTTCGATGAGCAGTTCTTC
>TRBJ2-7|.|TRBV5-5|many
CASSSSRYEQYF
TGTGCCAGCAGCTCGTCAAGGTACGAGCAGTACTTC
>TRBJ2-1|TRBD2|TRBV7-6|few
CASSRTSGPSSYNEQFF
TGTGCCAGCAGCCGAACTAGCGGCCCCAGCTCCTACAATGAGCAGTTCTTC
>TRBJ2-5|TRBD2|TRBV7-9|few
CASSLDLAGGPRETQYF
TGTGCCAGCAGCTTAGACCTAGCGGGAGGGCCGAGAGAGACCCAGTACTTC
>TRBJ1-5|.|TRBV11-2|many
CASSLEEARNQPQHF
TGTGCCAGCAGCTTAGAAGAGGCACGGAATCAGCCCCAGCATTTT
>TRBJ2-2|TRBD2|TRBV5-1|.
CASGPIGGLAGKSTGELFF
TGCGCCAGCGGGCCGATTGGTGGACTAGCGGGGAAGAGCACCGGGGAGCTGTTTTTT
>TRBJ2-3|.|TRBV30|few
CAWTISTDTQYF
TGTGCCTGGACGATTAGCACAGATACGCAGTATTTT
>TRBJ2-7|.|TRBV20-1|few
CSASRDFSYEQYF
TGCAGTGCTAGTCGGGACTTCTCCTACGAGCAGTACTTC
>TRBJ2-1|TRBD1|TRBV5-6|.
CASSLPGQGNEQFF
TGTGCCAGCAGCTTACCGGGACAGGGGAATGAGCAGTTCTTC
>TRBJ2-7|.|TRBV27|many
CASSRGRVGIYEQYF
TGTGCCAGCAGCCGGGGCAGGGTAGGGATCTACGAGCAGTACTTC
>TRBJ1-1|.|TRBV5-1|many
CASSLNTNTEAFF
TGCGCCAGCAGCCTCAACACGAACACTGAAGCTTTCTTT
>TRBJ1-5|.|TRBV29-1|many
CSVGGANQPQHF
TGCAGCGTTGGGGGGGCAAATCAGCCCCAGCATTTT
>TRBJ2-7|TRBD2|TRBV7-2|.
CASSLLAGSTYEQYF
TGTGCCAGCAGCTTACTAGCGGGGTCGACCTACGAGCAGTACTTC
>TRBJ1-6|TRBD1|TRBV6-5|many
CASSYSKGQVDLPLHF
TGTGCCAGCAGTTACTCAAAGGGACAGGTAGATTTGCCCCTCCACTTT
>TRBJ2-1|TRBD2|TRBV13|.
CASSPREVGNNEQFF
TGTGCCAGCAGCCCACGGGAGGTAGGGAACAATGAGCAGTTCTTC
>TRBJ2-1|TRBD2|TRBV28|few
CAILTSGAYNEQFF
TGTGCCATCCTAACTAGCGGGGCGTACAATGAGCAGTTCTTC
>TRBJ2-3|TRBD1|TRBV28|.
CASRRPTGIFTDTQYF
TGTGCCAGCAGGCGTCCGACAGGGATCTTCACAGATACGCAGTATTTT
>TRBJ2-3|TRBD2|TRBV2|few
CASRERGITDTQYF
TGTGCCAGCAGGGAGCGGGGGATCACAGATACGCAGTATTTT
>TRBJ2-1|TRBD2|TRBV4-2|many
CASSQKGLADYNEQFF
TGTGCCAGCAGCCAAAAGGGACTAGCAGATTACAATGAGCAGTTCTTC
>TRBJ1-4|TRBD1|TRBV29-1|many
CSVGQGVSRRLFF
TGCAGCGTTGGCCAGGGGGTGAGCAGGAGACTGTTTTTT
>TRBJ2-3|TRBD2|TRBV11-2|few
CASSFLQGLAGGVDTQYF
TGTGCCAGCAGCTTCCTCCAGGGACTAGCGGGAGGAGTAGATACGCAGTATTTT
>TRBJ1-1|.|TRBV4-2|few
CASSQDRWGAVNTEAFF
TGTGCCAGCAGCCAAGATAGGTGGGGGGCGGTTAACACTGAAGCTTTCTTT
>TRBJ1-3|.|TRBV6-1|.
CASTGWSGNTIYF
TGTGCCAGCACAGGGTGGTCTGGAAACACCATATATTTT
>TRBJ2-7|TRBD2|TRBV4-1|.
CASSRSTSGFYEQYF
TGCGCCAGCAGCCGTTCGACTAGCGGGTTCTACGAGCAGTACTTC
>TRBJ1-1|TRBD1|TRBV7-2|many
CASSLGQIYTEAFF
TGTGCCAGCAGCTTGGGACAGATTTACACTGAAGCTTTCTTT
>TRBJ2-2|.|TRBV20-1|many
CSVSRRGGTNTGELFF
TGCAGTGTCTCCCGCAGGGGGGGAACGAACACCGGGGAGCTGTTTTTT
>TRBJ1-6|.|TRBV13|many
CASKRNRDNSPLHF
TGTGCCAGCAAACGAAACAGGGACAATTCACCCCTCCACTTT
>TRBJ2-2|.|TRBV12-3/TRBV12-4|many
CASSPRLAGELFF
TGTGCCAGCAGTCCACGTTTGGCCGGGGAGCTGTTTTTT
>TRBJ1-3|.|TRBV7-9|.
CASTEANPFSGNTIYF
TGTGCCAGCACCGAGGCAAATCCCTTCTCTGGAAACACCATATATTTT
>TRBJ2-3|TRBD2|TRBV13|few
CASSKGTSGRSTQYF
TGTGCCAGCAGCAAAGGGACTAGCGGGAGGTCTACGCAGTATTTT
>TRBJ2-3|.|TRBV7-2|many
CASSLSYRASTDTQYF
TGTGCCAGCAGCTTGTCGTACCGGGCTAGCACAGATACGCAGTATTTT
>TRBJ1-1|.|TRBV11-2|few
CASSLDGGKGRYTEAFF
TGTGCCAGCAGCTTAGACGGGGGCAAGGGAAGGTACACTGAAGCTTTCTTT
>TRBJ2-1|TRBD2|TRBV20-1|.
CRLAGPFNEQFF
TGCAGACTAGCGGGGCCTTTCAATGAGCAGTTCTTC
>TRBJ1-2|.|TRBV6-6|many
CASTATGGYTF
TGTGCCAGCACCGCTACGGGGGGCTACACCTTC
>TRBJ2-1|.|TRBV14|.
CASSQLLDEQFF
TGTGCCAGCAGCCAACTACTGGATGAGCAGTTCTTC
>TRBJ2-7|.|TRBV20-1|many
CSDGRYEQYF
TGCAGTGATGGACGGTACGAGCAGTACTTC
>TRBJ2-3|.|TRBV6-1|few
CASSENGGASTDTQYF
TGTGCCAGCAGTGAAAATGGCGGGGCCAGCACAGATACGCAGTATTTT